This TCR beta chain was obtained from a study of long-term antiretroviral therapy in people with HIV. The CDR3 loop spans 14 amino acids. Deletions cut 2 bases from V and 8 bases from J, with 12 bases between. Per germline, CDR1 KGHSH and CDR2 LQKENI. Version v3.0 of the immunoSEQ assay ran at survey level. The assay was immunoSEQ multiplex PCR, and TCRdb's table has in-frame clones only and misses some. Here the sample spans more than 25,000 clones, 87% being singletons. The specimen comprised unsorted PBMCs, sampled 2 years after starting antiretroviral therapy. The TCR was taken from a middle-aged man with HIV. The chain has TRBV18 and TRBJ1-4; D gene ambiguous. The CDR3 is CASSPGTQEEKLFF. As DNA, the CDR3 is TGTGCCAGCTCACCAGGAACTCAGGAGGAAAAACTGTTTTTT.